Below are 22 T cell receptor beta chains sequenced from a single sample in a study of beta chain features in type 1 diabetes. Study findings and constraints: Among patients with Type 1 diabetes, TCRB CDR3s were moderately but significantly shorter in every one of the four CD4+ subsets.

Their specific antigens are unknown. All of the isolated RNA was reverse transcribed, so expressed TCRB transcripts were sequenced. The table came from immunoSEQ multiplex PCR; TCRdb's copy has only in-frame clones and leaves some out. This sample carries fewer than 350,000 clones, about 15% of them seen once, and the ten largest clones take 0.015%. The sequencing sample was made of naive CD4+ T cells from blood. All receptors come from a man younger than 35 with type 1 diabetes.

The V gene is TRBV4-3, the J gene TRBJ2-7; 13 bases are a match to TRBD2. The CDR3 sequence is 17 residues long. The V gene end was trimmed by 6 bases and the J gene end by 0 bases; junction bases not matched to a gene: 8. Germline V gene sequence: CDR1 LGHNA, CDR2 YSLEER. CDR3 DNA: TGCGCCAGCAGTCGGACTAGCGGGGGCCGTAGCTCCTACGAGCAGTACTTC. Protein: CASSRTSGGRSSYEQYF.

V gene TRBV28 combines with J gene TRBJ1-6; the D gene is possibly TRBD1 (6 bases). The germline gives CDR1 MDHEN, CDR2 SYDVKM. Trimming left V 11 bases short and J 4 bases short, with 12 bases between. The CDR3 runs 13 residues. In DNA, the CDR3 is TGTGCCGCCGACGGACAGTATAATTCACCCCTCCACTTT. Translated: CAADGQYNSPLHF. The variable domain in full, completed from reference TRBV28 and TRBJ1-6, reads DVKVTQSSRYLVKRTGEKVFLECVQDMDHENMFWYRQDPGLGLRLIYFSYDVKMKEKGDIPEGYSVSREKKERFSLILESASTNQTSMYLCAADGQYNSPLHFGNGTRLTVT.

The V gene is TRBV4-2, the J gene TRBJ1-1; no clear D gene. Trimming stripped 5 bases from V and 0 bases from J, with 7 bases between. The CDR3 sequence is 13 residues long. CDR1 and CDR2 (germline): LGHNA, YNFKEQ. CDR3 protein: CASSSGVNTEAFF. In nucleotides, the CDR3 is TGTGCCAGCAGCTCGGGAGTGAACACTGAAGCTTTCTTT.

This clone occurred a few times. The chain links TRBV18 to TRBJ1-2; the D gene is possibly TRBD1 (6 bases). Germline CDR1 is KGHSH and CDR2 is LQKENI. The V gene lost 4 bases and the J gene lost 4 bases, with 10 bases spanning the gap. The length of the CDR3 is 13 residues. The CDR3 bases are TGTGCCAGCTCACTGGACAGCGCCTATGGCTACACCTTC. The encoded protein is CASSLDSAYGYTF.

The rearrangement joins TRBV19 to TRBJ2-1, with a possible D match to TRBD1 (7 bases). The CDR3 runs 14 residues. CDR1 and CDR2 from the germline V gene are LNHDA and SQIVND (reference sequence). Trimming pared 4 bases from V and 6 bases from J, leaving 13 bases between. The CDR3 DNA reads TGTGCCAGTAGTAGGGGGGACAGATTCAATGAGCAGTTCTTC. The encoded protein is CASSRGDRFNEQFF.

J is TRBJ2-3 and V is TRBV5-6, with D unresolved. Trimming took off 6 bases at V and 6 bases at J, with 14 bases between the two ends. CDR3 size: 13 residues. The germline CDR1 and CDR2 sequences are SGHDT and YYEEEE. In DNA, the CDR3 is TGTGCCAGCACACTCTCTCCCCCCGATACGCAGTATTTT. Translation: CASTLSPPDTQYF.

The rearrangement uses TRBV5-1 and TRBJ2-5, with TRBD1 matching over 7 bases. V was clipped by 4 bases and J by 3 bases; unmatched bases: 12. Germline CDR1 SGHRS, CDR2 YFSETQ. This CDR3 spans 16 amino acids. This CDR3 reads CASSPGQPGPKETQYF. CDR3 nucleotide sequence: TGCGCCAGCAGCCCGGGACAGCCGGGGCCCAAAGAGACCCAGTACTTC.

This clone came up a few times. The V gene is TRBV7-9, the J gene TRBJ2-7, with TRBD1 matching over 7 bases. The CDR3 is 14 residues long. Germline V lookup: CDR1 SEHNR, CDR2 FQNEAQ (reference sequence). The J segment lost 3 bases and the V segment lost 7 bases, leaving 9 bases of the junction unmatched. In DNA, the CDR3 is TGTGCCAGCAACAAACAGGGGTCTATCTACGAGCAGTACTTC. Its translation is CASNKQGSIYEQYF.

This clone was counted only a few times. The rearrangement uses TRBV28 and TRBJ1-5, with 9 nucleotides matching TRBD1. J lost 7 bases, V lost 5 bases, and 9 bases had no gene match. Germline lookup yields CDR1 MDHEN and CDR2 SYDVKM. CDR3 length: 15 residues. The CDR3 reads CASSKGQGFSQPQHF. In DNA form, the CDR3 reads TGTGCCAGCAGTAAGGGACAGGGTTTCAGCCAGCCCCAGCATTTT.

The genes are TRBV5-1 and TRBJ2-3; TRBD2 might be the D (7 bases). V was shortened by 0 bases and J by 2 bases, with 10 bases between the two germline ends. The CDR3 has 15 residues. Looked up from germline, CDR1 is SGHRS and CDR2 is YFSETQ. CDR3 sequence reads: CASSLEGGITDTQYF. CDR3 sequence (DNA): TGCGCCAGCAGCTTGGAGGGGGGGATCACAGATACGCAGTATTTT.

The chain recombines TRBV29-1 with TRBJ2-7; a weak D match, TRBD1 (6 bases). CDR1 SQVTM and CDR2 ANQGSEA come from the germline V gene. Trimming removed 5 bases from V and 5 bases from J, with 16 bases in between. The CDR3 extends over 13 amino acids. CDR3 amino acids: CSVRGRGRDEQYF. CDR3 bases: TGCAGCGTTCGCGGCAGGGGTAGAGACGAGCAGTACTTC.

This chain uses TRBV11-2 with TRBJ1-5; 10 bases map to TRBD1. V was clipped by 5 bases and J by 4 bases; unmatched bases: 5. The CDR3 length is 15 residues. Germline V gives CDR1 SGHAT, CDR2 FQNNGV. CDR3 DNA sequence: TGTGCCAGCAGCCGTGGACAGGGGGGTAATCAGCCCCAGCATTTT. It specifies CASSRGQGGNQPQHF.

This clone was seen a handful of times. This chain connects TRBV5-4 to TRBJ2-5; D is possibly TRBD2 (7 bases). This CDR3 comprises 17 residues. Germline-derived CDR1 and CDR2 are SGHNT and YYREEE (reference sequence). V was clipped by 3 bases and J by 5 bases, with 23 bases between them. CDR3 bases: TGTGCCAGCAGCTCCGGGGGGAGGGGGTTAGTTCAGGAGACCCAGTACTTC. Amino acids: CASSSGGRGLVQETQYF.

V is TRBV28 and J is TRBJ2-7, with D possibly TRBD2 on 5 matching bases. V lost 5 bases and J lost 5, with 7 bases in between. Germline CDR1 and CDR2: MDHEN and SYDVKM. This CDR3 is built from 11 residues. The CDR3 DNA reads TGTGCCAGCAGTCATAGCGACGAGCAGTACTTC. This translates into CASSHSDEQYF.

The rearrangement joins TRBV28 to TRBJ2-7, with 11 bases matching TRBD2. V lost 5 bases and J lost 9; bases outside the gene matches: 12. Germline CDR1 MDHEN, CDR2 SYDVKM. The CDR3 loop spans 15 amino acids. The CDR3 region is CASSTLTSGITVQYF. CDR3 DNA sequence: TGTGCCAGCAGTACGTTGACTAGCGGGATAACAGTGCAGTACTTC.

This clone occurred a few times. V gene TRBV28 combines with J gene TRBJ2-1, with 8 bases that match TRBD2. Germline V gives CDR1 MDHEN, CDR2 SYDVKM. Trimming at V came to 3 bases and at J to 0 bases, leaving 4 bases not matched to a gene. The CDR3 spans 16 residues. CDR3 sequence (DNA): TGTGCCAGCAGTTTTAGCGGGACCCGCTCCTACAATGAGCAGTTCTTC. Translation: CASSFSGTRSYNEQFF. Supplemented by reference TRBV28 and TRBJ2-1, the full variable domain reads DVKVTQSSRYLVKRTGEKVFLECVQDMDHENMFWYRQDPGLGLRLIYFSYDVKMKEKGDIPEGYSVSREKKERFSLILESASTNQTSMYLCASSFSGTRSYNEQFFGPGTRLTVL.

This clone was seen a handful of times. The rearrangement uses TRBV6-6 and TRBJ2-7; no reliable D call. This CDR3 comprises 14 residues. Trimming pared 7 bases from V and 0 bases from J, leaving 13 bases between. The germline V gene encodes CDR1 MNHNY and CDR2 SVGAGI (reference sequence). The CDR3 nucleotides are TGTGCCAGCACCAGAGACGGGTTCTCCTACGAGCAGTACTTC. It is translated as CASTRDGFSYEQYF.

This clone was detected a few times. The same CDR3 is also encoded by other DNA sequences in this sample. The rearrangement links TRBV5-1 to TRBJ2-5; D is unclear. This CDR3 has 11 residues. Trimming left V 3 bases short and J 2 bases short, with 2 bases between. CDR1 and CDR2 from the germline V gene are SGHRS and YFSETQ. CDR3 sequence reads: CASSSQETQYF. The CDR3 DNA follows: TGCGCCAGCAGCTCACAAGAGACCCAGTACTTC.

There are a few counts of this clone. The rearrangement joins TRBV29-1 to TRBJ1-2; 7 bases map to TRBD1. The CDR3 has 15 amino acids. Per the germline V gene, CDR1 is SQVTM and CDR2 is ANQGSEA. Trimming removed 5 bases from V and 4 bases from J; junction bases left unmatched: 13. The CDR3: CSVPVGQAKAYGYTF. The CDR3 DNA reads TGCAGCGTTCCGGTCGGACAGGCCAAAGCCTATGGCTACACCTTC.

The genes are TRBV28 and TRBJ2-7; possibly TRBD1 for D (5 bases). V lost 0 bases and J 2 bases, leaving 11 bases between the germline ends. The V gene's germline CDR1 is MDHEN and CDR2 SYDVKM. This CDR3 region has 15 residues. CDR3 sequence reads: CASSLWGRGPYEQYF. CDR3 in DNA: TGTGCCAGCAGTTTATGGGGAAGGGGCCCCTACGAGCAGTACTTC.

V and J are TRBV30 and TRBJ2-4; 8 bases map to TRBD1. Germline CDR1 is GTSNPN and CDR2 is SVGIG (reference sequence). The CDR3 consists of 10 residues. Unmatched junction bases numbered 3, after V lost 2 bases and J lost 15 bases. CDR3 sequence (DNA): TGTGCCTGGAGTTCAGGACAGGGGTACTTC. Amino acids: CAWSSGQGYF. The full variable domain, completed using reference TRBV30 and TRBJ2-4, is SQTIHQWPATLVQPVGSPLSLECTVEGTSNPNLYWYRQAAGRGLQLLFYSVGIGQISSEVPQNLSASRPQDRQFILSSKKLLLSDSGFYLCAWSSGQGYFGAGTRLSVL.

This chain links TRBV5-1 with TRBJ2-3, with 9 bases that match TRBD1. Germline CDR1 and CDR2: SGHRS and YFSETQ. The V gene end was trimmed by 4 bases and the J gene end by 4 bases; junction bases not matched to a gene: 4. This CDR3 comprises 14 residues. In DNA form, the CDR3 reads TGCGCCAGCAGCCCGTGGGACAGGGCAGATACGCAGTATTTT. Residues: CASSPWDRADTQYF. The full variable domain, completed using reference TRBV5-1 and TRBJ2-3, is KAGVTQTPRYLIKTRGQQVTLSCSPISGHRSVSWYQQTPGQGLQFLFEYFSETQRNKGNFPGRFSGRQFSNSRSEMNVSTLELGDSALYLCASSPWDRADTQYFGPGTRLTVL.